The next 18 T cell receptor beta chains were all read from a single sample in a study of blood T cell repertoires in COVID-19. Only in-frame clones appear in the TCRdb table, and some are missing; sequencing was by immunoSEQ multiplex PCR. Here the sample spans about 63,000 clones, 60% to 85% being singletons. The sequenced material came from peripheral blood. These receptors all come from a woman of 80 years or more with acute or convalescent COVID-19.

The chain is built from TRBV19 and TRBJ2-5; D gene unclear. This CDR3 is 13 amino acids long. Trimming took off 2 bases at V and 1 base at J, with 5 bases between the two ends. From germline, CDR1 is LNHDA and CDR2 SQIVND (reference sequence). For the CDR3, the DNA is TGTGCCAGTAGTATAATGGCCCAAGAGACCCAGTACTTC. It specifies CASSIMAQETQYF.

The chain carries TRBV27 and TRBJ2-3; D is possibly TRBD1 (6 bases). Germline loops: CDR1 MNHEY, CDR2 SMNVEV (reference sequence). Trimming pared 2 bases from V and 8 bases from J, leaving 8 bases between. This CDR3 is built from 12 residues. CDR3 bases: TGTGCCAGCAGTTTAGCCAGGGGTACGCAGTATTTT. This translates into CASSLARGTQYF.

The chain employs TRBV5-5 and TRBJ1-2, with 9 nucleotides matching TRBD1. Per germline, CDR1 SGHKS and CDR2 YYEKEE (reference sequence). The CDR3 covers 14 residues. V lost 2 bases to trimming and J lost 7 bases; unmatched junction nucleotides: 6. The CDR3 DNA reads TGTGCCAGCAGCTTAGGGGACAGGGTCACTGGCTACACCTTC. Translation gives CASSLGDRVTGYTF.

For this clone: A junction boundary mismatches the germline segment, possibly from a read error. This chain joins TRBV5-5 and TRBJ1-1; 10 bases are shared with TRBD1. CDR3 length: 15 residues. CDR1 and CDR2 from the germline V gene are SGHKS and YYEKEE (reference sequence). CDR3 DNA sequence: TGTGCCAGCAGCTTGAATCCGGGACAGGGGCGGGGAATGTACTTT. This gives the protein CASSLNPGQGRGMYF.

The chain joins TRBV28 to TRBJ2-7, with TRBD1 matching 9 bases. V shed 6 bases and J 3 bases; nucleotides not matched to a gene: 6. This CDR3 is built from 14 residues. Germline V gene data show CDR1 as MDHEN and CDR2 as SYDVKM. The CDR3 spells CASRPDRGNYEQYF. For the CDR3, the DNA is TGTGCCAGCAGACCGGACAGGGGAAACTACGAGCAGTACTTC. The whole variable domain, remainder taken from reference TRBV28 and TRBJ2-7, is DVKVTQSSRYLVKRTGEKVFLECVQDMDHENMFWYRQDPGLGLRLIYFSYDVKMKEKGDIPEGYSVSREKKERFSLILESASTNQTSMYLCASRPDRGNYEQYFGPGTRLTVT.

The rearrangement links TRBV29-1 to TRBJ1-1, with 10 bases identical to TRBD1. Germline trimming cut 7 bases from V and 5 bases from J; bases unmatched to any gene: 7. This CDR3 contains 13 residues. CDR1 and CDR2 (germline): SQVTM, ANQGSEA. The chain's CDR3 is CSAPGQGGTEAFF. CDR3 nucleotide sequence: TGCAGCGCACCCGGACAGGGGGGAACTGAAGCTTTCTTT.

The genes are TRBV11-1 and TRBJ2-6; D gene ambiguous. V lost 5 bases to trimming and J lost 0 bases, with 5 bases between them. Germline V gives CDR1 SGHAT, CDR2 FQDESV (reference sequence). This CDR3 is built from 14 residues. Written as DNA, the CDR3 is TGTGCCAGCAGCCCCCTCTCTGGGGCCAACGTCCTGACTTTC. This gives the protein CASSPLSGANVLTF.

The J gene is TRBJ1-4, the V gene TRBV2, with TRBD1 matching over 9 bases. There are 15 residues in the CDR3. V shed 5 bases, J shed 6 bases, and the junction held 7 bases outside the gene matches. CDR1 SNHLY and CDR2 FYNNEI come from the germline V gene. The CDR3 loop is CASSLQGAGDEKLFF. Written as DNA, the CDR3 is TGTGCCAGCAGTCTACAGGGGGCAGGGGATGAAAAACTGTTTTTT.

This clone appeared once. The V call is TRBV12-3 or TRBV12-4, the J call TRBJ2-3; 8 bases map to TRBD1. The CDR3 extends over 13 amino acids. V shed 4 bases and J 9 bases; nucleotides not matched to a gene: 6. CDR3 DNA: TGTGCCAGCAGTTCCCGGACAGGGAGGACGCAGTATTTT. This codes for CASSSRTGRTQYF.

The chain combines TRBV5-6 with TRBJ1-5, with D tentatively TRBD1 (5 bases). Germline V gives CDR1 SGHDT, CDR2 YYEEEE. CDR3 size: 14 residues. V shed 4 bases and J shed 1 base, with 9 bases lying between them. The CDR3 DNA is TGTGCCAGCAGCCGCCGGGGGAGCAATCAGCCCCAGCATTTT. This sequence encodes CASSRRGSNQPQHF.

The chain combines TRBV19 with TRBJ2-2; D perhaps matches TRBD1 (6 bases). CDR1 and CDR2 (germline): LNHDA, SQIVND (reference sequence). Trimming removed 3 bases at V and 6 bases at J, with 17 bases between. This CDR3 is built from 16 residues. The CDR3 nucleotides read TGTGCCAGTAGTATCCTCCAGGGGCAGGGGTCCGGGGAGCTGTTTTTT. Translating gives CASSILQGQGSGELFF.

This chain uses TRBV28 with TRBJ1-5; 8 bases map to TRBD1. CDR3 length equals 13 residues. Germline V lookup: CDR1 MDHEN, CDR2 SYDVKM. V shed 10 bases and J 8 bases; nucleotides not matched to a gene: 10. The CDR3 protein is CATLDRETKPQHF. The CDR3 region has the DNA TGTGCCACCTTGGACAGGGAGACCAAGCCCCAGCATTTT.

The chain couples TRBV30 to TRBJ2-7; D ambiguous. The CDR3 length is 14 residues. Per germline, CDR1 GTSNPN and CDR2 SVGIG (reference sequence). V gave up 1 base and J gave up 2 bases, with 12 bases separating them. The CDR3 reads CAWSERATTYEQYF. The DNA of the CDR3 is TGTGCCTGGAGTGAAAGAGCAACGACCTACGAGCAGTACTTC.

This clone has just a few counts. V is TRBV11-3 and J is TRBJ2-2, with TRBD2 matching over 10 bases. With V trimmed by 6 bases and J by 2 bases, 6 bases remained unmatched. CDR3 length: 16 residues. Germline V gene lookup returns CDR1 SGHNT and CDR2 YENEEA. Here the CDR3 DNA reads TGTGCCAGCAGGTCTAGCGGGAGCGACAACACCGGGGAGCTGTTTTTT. As protein: CASRSSGSDNTGELFF.

This chain uses TRBV28 with TRBJ2-1; 12 nucleotides agree with TRBD2. Unmatched junction bases numbered 3, after V lost 6 bases and J lost 0 bases. The CDR3 is 16 amino acids. Germline V lookup: CDR1 MDHEN, CDR2 SYDVKM. The CDR3 DNA is TGTGCCAGCAGCACGACTAGCGGGGGCTCCTACAATGAGCAGTTCTTC. This translates into CASSTTSGGSYNEQFF.

The CDR3 loop is CASSSTTSRIRLNTGELFF. CDR3 nucleotides: TGTGCCAGCAGCTCTACGACTAGCCGAATACGACTGAACACCGGGGAGCTGTTTTTT. The chain recombines TRBV7-9 with TRBJ2-2, with 7 positions matching TRBD2. This CDR3 comprises 19 residues. V trimming: 4 bases; J trimming: 1 base; junction bases outside the gene matches: 15. Germline V gene data show CDR1 as SEHNR and CDR2 as FQNEAQ (reference sequence). The variable domain in full, completed from reference TRBV7-9 and TRBJ2-2, reads DTGVSQNPRHKITKRGQNVTFRCDPISEHNRLYWYRQTLGQGPEFLTYFQNEAQLEKSRLLSDRFSAERPKGSFSTLEIQRTEQGDSAMYLCASSSTTSRIRLNTGELFFGEGSRLTVL.

The rearrangement links TRBV3-1 (or the pseudogene TRBV3-2) to TRBJ2-7; 7 positions match TRBD1. The germline CDR1 and CDR2 sequences are LGHDT and YNNKEL (reference sequence). Trimming removed 4 bases from V and 7 bases from J; junction bases left unmatched: 4. The CDR3 is made up of 12 amino acids. This CDR3 is CASSPNRGEQYF. As DNA, the CDR3 is TGTGCCAGCAGCCCTAACAGGGGAGAGCAGTACTTC.

This chain uses TRBV27 with TRBJ1-5; possibly TRBD1 for D (5 bases). The germline CDR1 and CDR2 sequences are MNHEY and SMNVEV (reference sequence). This CDR3 has 14 amino acids. The V end lost 0 bases, the J end lost 5 bases, and 8 bases lay between the germline ends. CDR3 protein: CASSLSPGYQPQHF. DNA for the CDR3: TGTGCCAGCAGTTTATCCCCAGGGTATCAGCCCCAGCATTTT.